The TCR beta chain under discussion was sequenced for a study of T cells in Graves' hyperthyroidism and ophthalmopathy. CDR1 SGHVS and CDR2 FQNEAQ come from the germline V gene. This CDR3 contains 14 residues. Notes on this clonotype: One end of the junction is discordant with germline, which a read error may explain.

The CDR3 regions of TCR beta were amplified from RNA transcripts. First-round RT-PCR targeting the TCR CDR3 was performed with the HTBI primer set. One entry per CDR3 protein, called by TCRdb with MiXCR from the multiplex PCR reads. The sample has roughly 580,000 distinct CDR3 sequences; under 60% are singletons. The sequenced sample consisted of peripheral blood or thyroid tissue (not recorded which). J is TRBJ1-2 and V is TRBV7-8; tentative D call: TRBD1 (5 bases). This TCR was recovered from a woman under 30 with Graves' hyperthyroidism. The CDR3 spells CASSLWGANYGYTF. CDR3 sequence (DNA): TGCGCCAGCAGCCTTTGGGGGGCTAACTATGGCTACACCTTC.